These 20 T cell receptor beta chains were sequenced from one sample in a study of T-cell reconstitution after alpha-beta-depleted transplantation in children (dated by TCRdb to 2016 to 2017). The receptor library was made with PCR. The listed sequencing device is Illumina HiSeq 2500. To normalize quantification of the TCRbeta repertoire, the TCR libraries were built with molecular barcoding that relied on unique molecular identifiers. TCRdb reprocessed the public reads (quality trimming at Q25 with fastp, clone calling with MiXCR) and kept in-frame beta chains. Duplicate CDR3 protein sequences are folded into a single record with the most common DNA and genes. The sample has around 16,000 distinct CDR3 sequences on record, about 7.7% of them singletons. The ten largest make up 36% of the sample. The sample's time point label, decoded: day 60 (about 2 months) after transplantation. This sample's treatment or condition label indicates: allogeneic hematopoietic cell transplantation with graft depleted of TCRalphabeta T cells and CD19 B cells.

Specimen: PBMCs, mostly from graft donor cells, collected 60 days after TCRalphabeta/CD19-depleted stem cell transplant. The receptors originated from a boy in the first two years of life who had a stem cell transplant for Wiskott-Aldrich syndrome, so the T cells may come from the graft donor.

This clonotype was counted at least ten times. The V call is TRBV5-1, the J call TRBJ1-1, with unresolved D. Germline V CDR1 and CDR2: SGHRS, YFSETQ. CDR3 length: 15 residues. Trimming took off 3 bases at V and 1 base at J, with 13 bases between the two ends. This CDR3 is CASSWHRLQNTEAFF. CDR3 in DNA: TGCGCCAGCAGCTGGCATCGTCTCCAGAACACTGAAGCTTTCTTT.

This clonotype was recorded at least ten times. The CDR3 nucleotides read TGTGCCAGCAGCCTCAGCGGGAACACCGGGGAGCTGTTTTTT. As protein: CASSLSGNTGELFF. This chain links TRBV6-5 with TRBJ2-2, with D maybe TRBD2 (5 bases). The CDR3 runs to 14 residues. V gave up 6 bases and J gave up 1 base, with 9 bases separating them. From germline, CDR1 is MNHEY and CDR2 SVGAGI.

Many counts were recorded for this clonotype. This rearrangement joins TRBV2 to TRBJ2-7; the D gene is possibly TRBD1 (7 bases). Per germline, CDR1 SNHLY and CDR2 FYNNEI. The CDR3 totals 15 residues. Trimming took 2 bases from V and 5 from J, leaving 16 bases between them. Here the CDR3 DNA reads TGTGCCAGCAGTGAATATGGAGGGGGCTTGAACGAGCAGTACTTC. Its translation: CASSEYGGGLNEQYF.

This clonotype appeared many times. The V and J genes are TRBV7-2 and TRBJ2-2; a weak D match, TRBD2 (6 bases). The V gene lost 3 bases and the J gene lost 3 bases, with 17 bases spanning the gap. Germline-derived CDR1 and CDR2 are SGHTA and FQGNSA. This CDR3 contains 17 residues. CDR3 sequence: CASSLYRLGDYTGELFF. The CDR3 DNA sequence: TGTGCCAGCAGCTTGTACAGACTAGGGGATTACACCGGGGAGCTGTTTTTT.

This clonotype occurred a few times. The genes are TRBV18 and TRBJ1-1; possible D gene TRBD1, 5 bases. In germline, CDR1 is KGHSH, CDR2 LQKENI. This CDR3 comprises 15 residues. Trimming shortened V by 4 bases and J by 11 bases, and 23 bases separated the two germline ends. DNA of the CDR3: TGTGCCAGCTCACTCTCTCGGACATCTCTACTGGCGGCTTTCTTT. This sequence encodes CASSLSRTSLLAAFF.

The table lists this clonotype with many counts. The chain links TRBV18 to TRBJ2-3; tentative D call: TRBD2 (6 bases). The germline V gene encodes CDR1 KGHSH and CDR2 LQKENI. The CDR3 has 15 amino acids. The germline V and J ends were trimmed by 1 base and 10 bases, with 18 bases remaining between them. As DNA, the CDR3 is TGTGCCAGCTCACCACTACACTCGCGGGATCTTGCGCAGTATTTT. Translating it yields CASSPLHSRDLAQYF.

This clonotype came up many times. The chain links TRBV7-7 to TRBJ2-1; TRBD2 agrees at 9 bases. After removal of 5 bases from V and 2 bases from J, the junction contained 4 bases not matched to a gene. The germline CDR1 and CDR2 sequences are SSHAT and FNYEAQ (reference sequence). There are 15 residues in the CDR3. CDR3 DNA: TGTGCCAGCAGCGCCGGGACTAGCACCTACAATGAGCAGTTCTTC. The encoded protein is CASSAGTSTYNEQFF.

The V call is TRBV19, the J call TRBJ2-7, with 7 bases lining up with TRBD1. This CDR3 spans 13 amino acids. V was clipped by 1 base and J by 7 bases; unmatched bases: 4. Germline V gene data show CDR1 as LNHDA and CDR2 as SQIVND (reference sequence). In DNA form, the CDR3 reads TGTGCCAGTAGTATAGCGAGGGGGCAAGAGCAGTACTTC. Its protein product is CASSIARGQEQYF.

The chain has TRBV14 and TRBJ1-2; 9 bases map to TRBD1. CDR1 and CDR2 from the germline V gene are SGHDN and FVKESK. The V segment lost 2 bases and the J segment 8 bases; nucleotides outside the gene matches: 6. The CDR3 length is 14 residues. CDR3 sequence (DNA): TGTGCCAGCAGCCAAACAGGACAGGGGAACGGCTACACCTTC. Translated, it gives CASSQTGQGNGYTF.

In regard to this clonotype: A read error may account for a junction end that differs from germline. The genes are TRBV20-1 and TRBJ2-4; TRBD1 aligns across 7 bases. This CDR3 has 12 amino acids. Germline lookup yields CDR1 DFQATT and CDR2 SNEGSKA (reference sequence). As DNA, the CDR3 is TGCAGTGCTGGAGAATTGGACAGGATAAAGTACTTC. It specifies CSAGELDRIKYF.

CDR3 in amino acids: CASDLGPGELFF. The CDR3 DNA sequence: TGTGCCAGTGACCTCGGCCCCGGGGAGCTGTTTTTT. The genes are TRBV24-1 and TRBJ2-2; D unresolved. The CDR3 length is 12 residues. With 11 bases removed from V and 6 bases from J, the gap between germline ends came to 12 bases. Germline V CDR1 and CDR2: KGHDR, SFDVKD.

This clonotype turned up a few times. The J gene is TRBJ2-1, the V gene TRBV28; 7 positions match TRBD2. This CDR3 is built from 10 residues. Germline V gene sequence: CDR1 MDHEN, CDR2 SYDVKM. The V and J ends lost 10 bases and 8 bases, in that order; junction bases with no gene match: 2. DNA of the CDR3: TGTGCCACTGGGGGGGATGAGCAGTTCTTC. This codes for CATGGDEQFF.

This clonotype was seen repeatedly, ten times or more. The chain joins TRBV3-1 to TRBJ1-1; a possible D gene is TRBD1 (5 bases). This CDR3 has 13 residues. Trimming stripped 7 bases from V and 4 bases from J, with 13 bases between. The germline gives CDR1 LGHDT, CDR2 YNNKEL (reference sequence). CDR3 residues: CASTHRGFTEAFF. CDR3 coding DNA: TGTGCCAGCACCCACCGGGGGTTCACTGAAGCTTTCTTT.

Ten or more counts support this clonotype. The chain uses TRBV6-2 or TRBV6-3 and TRBJ2-7, with 12 positions matching TRBD2. V shed 7 bases, J shed 3 bases, and the junction held 7 bases outside the gene matches. This CDR3 has 15 residues. Germline V gene lookup returns CDR1 MNHEY and CDR2 SVGEGT. The CDR3 bases are TGTGCCAGCATTCAAGGACTAGCGGGACGCTACGAGCAGTACTTC. This gives the protein CASIQGLAGRYEQYF.

The chain has TRBV15 and TRBJ2-1; TRBD2 is a possible D gene (5 bases). Deletions cut 1 base from V and 0 bases from J, with 13 bases between. Looked up from germline, CDR1 is LNHNV and CDR2 is YYDKDF (reference sequence). CDR3 length: 17 amino acids. The CDR3 region is CATSRGRASSSYNEQFF. CDR3 sequence (DNA): TGTGCCACCAGCAGAGGTCGGGCTAGCTCCTCCTACAATGAGCAGTTCTTC.

The chain combines TRBV5-1 with TRBJ2-5, with a tentative D call TRBD2 (6 bases). This CDR3 spans 13 amino acids. CDR1 SGHRS and CDR2 YFSETQ come from the germline V gene. Between the trimmed V and J ends, which lost 0 bases and 5 bases, there was a span of 8 bases. The CDR3 bases are TGCGCCAGCAGCTTGGGGGGGGAGGAGACCCAGTACTTC. This sequence encodes CASSLGGEETQYF.

This clonotype came up a few times. The chain uses TRBV30 and TRBJ2-2; 12 bases map to TRBD2. Germline assignment: CDR1 GTSNPN and CDR2 SVGIG (reference sequence). The CDR3 covers 19 residues. After removal of 2 bases from V and 5 bases from J, the junction contained 15 bases not matched to a gene. The CDR3 region is CAWSRPRLAGERGTGELFF. Written as DNA, the CDR3 is TGTGCCTGGAGTCGTCCCCGACTAGCGGGAGAGAGGGGTACCGGGGAGCTGTTTTTT. The whole variable domain, remainder taken from reference TRBV30 and TRBJ2-2, is SQTIHQWPATLVQPVGSPLSLECTVEGTSNPNLYWYRQAAGRGLQLLFYSVGIGQISSEVPQNLSASRPQDRQFILSSKKLLLSDSGFYLCAWSRPRLAGERGTGELFFGEGSRLTVL.

The rearrangement uses TRBV5-6 and TRBJ2-1; TRBD1 or TRBD2 may be the D gene (5 bases each). The germline V gene encodes CDR1 SGHDT and CDR2 YYEEEE. This CDR3 has 17 residues. V was trimmed by 9 bases and J by 3 bases, leaving 25 bases between them. The CDR3 nucleotides are TGTGCCATGAGCCCAGGGAGCCGGTGCTCAAACTACAATGAGCAGTTCTTC. Encoded protein: CAMSPGSRCSNYNEQFF.

At least ten counts were recorded for this clonotype. CDR3 protein: CAIRPAGGNNEQFF. In nucleotides, the CDR3 is TGTGCCATCAGACCGGCCGGGGGTAACAATGAGCAGTTCTTC. V is TRBV10-3 and J is TRBJ2-1; TRBD2 might be the D (6 bases). Looked up from germline, CDR1 is ENHRY and CDR2 is SYGVKD. There are 14 residues in the CDR3. V was pared by 6 bases and J by 5 bases, with 14 bases between.

The table lists this clonotype with many counts. The chain combines TRBV12-3 or TRBV12-4 with TRBJ1-2; tentative D call: TRBD1 (5 bases). Trimming shortened V by 3 bases and J by 1 base, and 15 bases separated the two germline ends. The length of the CDR3 is 16 residues. The CDR3, as DNA: TGTGCCAGCAGTTTCGGGGGTTCCATTTTTAACTATGGCTACACCTTC. It codes for CASSFGGSIFNYGYTF.